The 17 T cell receptor beta chains presented below share a single source sample, sequenced in a study of blood T cell repertoires in COVID-19. The table came from immunoSEQ multiplex PCR; TCRdb's copy has only in-frame clones and leaves some out. Of some 200,000 clones listed, 87% are singletons. Sequenced material: PBMCs or T cells enriched from blood (not recorded which). The source is a woman in her 30s who had recovered from COVID-19.

This rearrangement joins TRBV5-6 to TRBJ1-2; 7 bases match TRBD1. The CDR3 runs 14 residues. Looked up from germline, CDR1 is SGHDT and CDR2 is YYEEEE. With 5 bases clipped from V and 7 bases from J, the junction kept 11 bases outside the gene matches. DNA for the CDR3: TGTGCCAGCAGTCAGGGACAGAACGACATTGGCTACACCTTC. Translated, it gives CASSQGQNDIGYTF.

The V and J genes are TRBV6-6 and TRBJ2-7, with D possibly being TRBD1 (5 bases). CDR3 length equals 13 residues. V shed 5 bases and J shed 7 bases, with 15 bases lying between them. Germline values: CDR1 MNHNY, CDR2 SVGAGI (reference sequence). The CDR3 loop is CASSLIGVGEQYF. The CDR3 DNA is TGTGCCAGCAGTCTAATAGGGGTGGGGGAGCAGTACTTC.

A few counts support this clone. This chain joins TRBV30 and TRBJ1-1; no clear D. The CDR3 extends over 11 amino acids. The germline CDR1 and CDR2 sequences are GTSNPN and SVGIG (reference sequence). The V end lost 5 bases, the J end lost 7 bases, and 11 bases lay between the germline ends. DNA for the CDR3: TGTGCCTGGTCGACTTACGTTGAAGCTTTCTTT. It encodes CAWSTYVEAFF. Full variable domain (missing parts from reference TRBV30 and TRBJ1-1): SQTIHQWPATLVQPVGSPLSLECTVEGTSNPNLYWYRQAAGRGLQLLFYSVGIGQISSEVPQNLSASRPQDRQFILSSKKLLLSDSGFYLCAWSTYVEAFFGQGTRLTVV.

The chain has TRBV6-6 and TRBJ1-1; D is unresolved. The CDR3 runs 13 residues. V was pared by 2 bases and J by 3 bases, with 7 bases between. Looked up from germline, CDR1 is MNHNY and CDR2 is SVGAGI (reference sequence). The CDR3 DNA follows: TGTGCCAGCAGTTACATCGAGCACACTGAAGCTTTCTTT. Its protein product is CASSYIEHTEAFF.

The chain combines TRBV19 with TRBJ1-5; no clear D gene. The V gene's germline CDR1 is LNHDA and CDR2 SQIVND (reference sequence). CDR3 size: 13 residues. V lost 5 bases and J lost 3, with 8 bases in between. As DNA, the CDR3 is TGTGCCAGTAGTCTCAGGATCAATCAGCCCCAGCATTTT. Translation gives CASSLRINQPQHF. The variable domain in full, with the rest retrieved from reference TRBV19 and TRBJ1-5, is DGGITQSPKYLFRKEGQNVTLSCEQNLNHDAMYWYRQDPGQGLRLIYYSQIVNDFQKGDIAEGYSVSREKKESFPLTVTSAQKNPTAFYLCASSLRINQPQHFGDGTRLSIL.

The V call is TRBV5-1, the J call TRBJ1-1; maybe TRBD1 (6 bases). Trimming cost V 5 bases and J 3 bases, with 14 bases left between them. This CDR3 spans 14 amino acids. Germline CDR1 is SGHRS and CDR2 is YFSETQ. The CDR3 nucleotides are TGCGCCAGCAGTTGGGAGGGGGGTTACACTGAAGCTTTCTTT. Translation gives CASSWEGGYTEAFF.

For the CDR3, the DNA is TGTGCCAGCAGCCGCACAGGGGACAATCAGCCCCAGCATTTT. Protein: CASSRTGDNQPQHF. The chain employs TRBV9 and TRBJ1-5; TRBD1 matches at 7 bases. The germline V gene has CDR1 SGDLS and CDR2 YYNGEE. The CDR3 has 14 residues. Trimming took 4 bases from V and 3 from J; bases not matched to a gene: 4. Complete variable domain (other parts from reference TRBV9 and TRBJ1-5): DSGVTQTPKHLITATGQRVTLRCSPRSGDLSVYWYQQSLDQGLQFLIQYYNGEERAKGNILERFSAQQFPDLHSELNLSSLELGDSALYFCASSRTGDNQPQHFGDGTRLSIL.

This clone appeared a few times. The CDR3 nucleotides read TGTGCCAGCAGCCCAAGCGGGGGCACTGAAGCTTTCTTT. It encodes CASSPSGGTEAFF. The chain uses TRBV7-8 and TRBJ1-1; a weak D match, TRBD1 (5 bases). The CDR3 consists of 13 residues. The germline V gene encodes CDR1 SGHVS and CDR2 FQNEAQ. V was cut by 5 bases and J by 4 bases, with 11 bases left in between.

This chain links TRBV19 with TRBJ2-5; unclear D gene. The CDR3 totals 12 residues. The V gene's germline CDR1 is LNHDA and CDR2 SQIVND (reference sequence). V lost 4 bases and J lost 2, with 5 bases in between. CDR3: CASSSLQETQYF. The CDR3 DNA follows: TGTGCCAGTAGTAGCCTACAAGAGACCCAGTACTTC.

The V gene is TRBV5-1, the J gene TRBJ2-7, with TRBD1 matching over 7 bases. The V segment lost 4 bases and the J segment 5 bases; nucleotides outside the gene matches: 9. The CDR3 totals 14 residues. Germline CDR1 is SGHRS and CDR2 is YFSETQ. This CDR3 is CASSPRDRVHEQYF. In DNA form, the CDR3 reads TGCGCCAGCAGCCCCCGGGACAGAGTCCACGAGCAGTACTTC. The full variable domain, completed using reference TRBV5-1 and TRBJ2-7, is KAGVTQTPRYLIKTRGQQVTLSCSPISGHRSVSWYQQTPGQGLQFLFEYFSETQRNKGNFPGRFSGRQFSNSRSEMNVSTLELGDSALYLCASSPRDRVHEQYFGPGTRLTVT.

The rearrangement joins TRBV7-3 to TRBJ2-1; 7 bases line up with TRBD2. Germline loops: CDR1 SGHTA, CDR2 FQGTGA. Unmatched junction bases numbered 5, after V lost 2 bases and J lost 10 bases. This CDR3 comprises 13 residues. The CDR3, as DNA: TGTGCCAGCAGCTTATTGGGGCGGGGGGAGCAGTTCTTC. As protein: CASSLLGRGEQFF.

The V gene is TRBV9, the J gene TRBJ1-3, with a tentative D call TRBD1 (6 bases). V was pared by 0 bases and J by 0 bases, with 13 bases between. CDR3 length equals 17 residues. Germline V gene sequence: CDR1 SGDLS, CDR2 YYNGEE. The CDR3 nucleotides read TGTGCCAGCAGCGTAGGGGGGCGGGCCAACTCTGGAAACACCATATATTTT. Protein sequence: CASSVGGRANSGNTIYF.

This clone came up once. J is TRBJ1-4 and V is TRBV19; possibly TRBD1 for D (6 bases). CDR1 and CDR2 from the germline V gene are LNHDA and SQIVND (reference sequence). V was shortened by 6 bases and J by 3 bases, with 11 bases between the two germline ends. This CDR3 has 14 amino acids. The CDR3 DNA sequence: TGTGCCAGTAGGTGGCAGGGGTCTAATGAAAAACTGTTTTTT. This gives the protein CASRWQGSNEKLFF.

The chain links TRBV6-5 to TRBJ1-5; 10 nucleotides align to TRBD1. This CDR3 spans 15 amino acids. Losses at the gene ends were 4 bases for V and 5 bases for J; bases not matched to a gene: 5. Germline V gene sequence: CDR1 MNHEY, CDR2 SVGAGI. The chain's CDR3 is CASSLRGQGHQPQHF. As DNA, the CDR3 is TGTGCCAGCAGTTTACGGGGACAGGGGCATCAGCCCCAGCATTTT.

The chain carries TRBV11-3 and TRBJ2-3; possibly TRBD1 for D (6 bases). Germline-derived CDR1 and CDR2 are SGHNT and YENEEA. V lost 4 bases to trimming and J lost 0 bases, with 17 bases between them. The CDR3 spans 17 residues. The chain's CDR3 is CASSSGPGHVSTDTQYF. The DNA for the CDR3 is TGTGCCAGCAGCTCAGGCCCGGGACACGTTAGCACAGATACGCAGTATTTT.

J is TRBJ2-7 and V is TRBV7-2; D remains ambiguous. V lost 0 bases and J 2 bases, leaving 11 bases between the germline ends. Germline V gene sequence: CDR1 SGHTA, CDR2 FQGNSA. The CDR3 has 15 residues. The CDR3 DNA reads TGTGCCAGCAGCTTAGCGTCGCTACCGACCTACGAGCAGTACTTC. Protein product: CASSLASLPTYEQYF.

The rearrangement uses TRBV4-1 and TRBJ1-2; possible D gene TRBD1, 5 bases. Deletions cut 0 bases from V and 5 bases from J, with 13 bases between. This CDR3 comprises 15 residues. Germline lookup yields CDR1 MGHRA and CDR2 YSYEKL. The CDR3 sequence: CASSQDRVGGYGYTF. Written as DNA, the CDR3 is TGCGCCAGCAGCCAAGACAGGGTCGGGGGATATGGCTACACCTTC.